This T cell receptor beta chain stems from a study of response to subunit inactivated influenza vaccine. Using its own MiXCR run on the RT-PCR reads, TCRdb lists one record per CDR3 protein. The sample contains 650,000 to 700,000 distinct CDR3 sequences, less than 20% of which appear only once. Germline V gene data show CDR1 as LGHNA and CDR2 as YNFKEQ. Trimming left V 6 bases short and J 5 bases short, with 21 bases between. The length of the CDR3 is 16 residues. The chain employs TRBV4-2 and TRBJ2-3, with D possibly matching TRBD1 (6 bases). This specimen consisted of PBMCs from blood, obtained about 12 days after vaccination. The sequence derives from a man aged 50 to 59 who received an inactivated influenza vaccine. CDR3 nucleotides: TGTGCCAGCAGTCGGAGGTTACAGGGAAGTAAAGATACGCAGTATTTT. Translating it yields CASSRRLQGSKDTQYF.